This T cell receptor beta chain was sequenced in a study of cytomegalovirus exposure and HLA in healthy donors. The primer mix had 60 Vbeta and 13 Jbeta primers. Authors' analysis steps: Unique TCR beta chains numbered approximately 80 million in a later analysis, with around 11 million shared. Assay: immunoSEQ multiplex PCR; the TCRdb copy retains only in-frame clones and omits some. V, J and clone size reflect that table, while D and trimming were determined from the DNA. Among roughly 260,000 clones, about 83% were seen once, and the ten largest hold approximately 2%. The ends were cut back, 1 base at V and 5 bases at J, with 17 bases in the middle. In germline, CDR1 is SGHTA, CDR2 FQGNSA. This CDR3 comprises 17 residues. A word on this clone: Antigen specificity is unknown.

General study points: Several of the most significant clusters appeared, in a later analysis, to be linked to common viral pathogens. The presence/absence work took it that sequencing depth was about the same across donors. When a later analysis compared HLA-associated TCR beta chains with equally common others, the HLA-associated chains turned out to be more clonally expanded and to have lower generation probabilities.

The gene calls are TRBV7-2 and TRBJ1-4; D may be TRBD1 (5 bases). The sequence was collected from a middle-aged woman in good health and CMV-seropositive. The sample comprised PBMCs. The CDR3 DNA follows: TGTGCCAGCAGCTTAGTTGCCGGACAAAGCGCAAATGAAAAACTGTTTTTT. As protein: CASSLVAGQSANEKLFF.